Sequencing of this TCR beta chain was carried out in a study of OX40 agonist ivuxolimab in advanced cancers. Study-wide background: Those treated in dose escalation had hepatocellular carcinoma, melanoma, renal cell cancer or head and neck cancer. Points from the study as a whole: Some nonresponders also had low normalized T-cell clonal expansion. The mean number of expanded clones was higher in CD8+ T cells than in CD4+. CD4+ and CD8+ T cells in blood underwent clonal expansion by week 6 at 0.1 to 3.0 mg/kg.

Method: immunoSEQ multiplex PCR; TCRdb's copy keeps in-frame clones and lacks some. The table has some 72,000 clones, around 93% seen once. CDR3 length equals 13 residues. The V end lost 6 bases, the J end lost 3 bases, and 12 bases lay between the germline ends. Germline V lookup: CDR1 SGHTA, CDR2 FQGNSA. The sample holds one count of this clone. Its antigen is undetermined. This specimen was CD4+ or CD8+ T cells sorted from blood, taken in a trial of the OX40 agonist ivuxolimab. The source of this sequence is an adult with an advanced solid tumor such as melanoma, head and neck, liver or kidney cancer. V gene TRBV7-2 combines with J gene TRBJ2-7; D is possibly TRBD1 (6 bases). The CDR3 DNA reads as TGTGCCAGCAGTCTCCGGGACATCTACGAGCAGTACTTC. It translates to CASSLRDIYEQYF.